The 25 T cell receptor beta chains below come from one sample, sequenced in a study of human T cells and chemical hapten exposure. TCRdb redid the calling of the RACE reads with MiXCR, one entry per CDR3 protein. The repertoire holds 300,000 to 400,000 distinct CDR3 sequences, with around 6.9% as singletons. Time point reported: patch test 1, 2 weeks after DPC sensitization. As for treatment: therapeutic diphenylcyclopropenone sensitization with weekly scalp DPC. The specimen comprised whole blood, sampled in connection with sensitization to the hapten diphenylcyclopropenone (DPC). The receptors were sampled from a woman aged 18-30 years with alopecia areata. Some clones in this sample may be carry-over from other donors' samples.

In its sample, this clonotype was seen many times. The V and J genes are TRBV9 and TRBJ2-3; weak D call: TRBD2 (5 bases). The length of the CDR3 is 16 residues. Trimming took off 0 bases at V and 3 bases at J, with 14 bases between the two ends. Germline-derived CDR1 and CDR2 are SGDLS and YYNGEE. CDR3 sequence: CASSVEAGRTTDTQYF. CDR3 coding DNA: TGTGCCAGCAGCGTAGAGGCGGGCCGGACTACAGATACGCAGTATTTT.

The sample holds many counts of this clonotype. The chain joins TRBV6-2 or TRBV6-3 to TRBJ2-3, with D tentatively TRBD2 (6 bases). The CDR3 covers 16 residues. Trimming removed 7 bases at V and 0 bases at J, with 17 bases between. Per germline, CDR1 MNHEY and CDR2 SVGEGT. The CDR3 region is CASIGGRSRSTDTQYF. The CDR3 nucleotides read TGTGCCAGCATCGGGGGAAGGAGCCGTAGCACAGATACGCAGTATTTT.

The CDR3 spells CASSPPLGSEAFF. CDR3 DNA: TGCGCCAGCAGCCCCCCCTTGGGATCTGAAGCTTTCTTT. This sequence joins TRBV5-1 and TRBJ1-1; the D is unclear. Germline V gene sequence: CDR1 SGHRS, CDR2 YFSETQ. CDR3 length: 13 residues. The V end was cut by 4 bases, the J end by 6 bases, with 13 bases between.

At least ten counts were recorded for this clonotype. The J gene is TRBJ2-1, the V gene TRBV7-2; 9 nucleotides agree with TRBD2. The J segment lost 8 bases and the V segment lost 5 bases, leaving 10 bases of the junction unmatched. Germline CDR1 is SGHTA and CDR2 is FQGNSA. The CDR3 covers 15 residues. CDR3 residues: CASSLRSGGRDEQFF. The CDR3 DNA is TGTGCCAGCAGCCTCCGAAGCGGGGGGAGGGATGAGCAGTTCTTC.

Only a few counts were recorded for this clonotype. The chain has TRBV21-1 and TRBJ1-3; TRBD1 is taken as the D call from the table, unchecked against the DNA. TRBV21-1 is a known pseudogene. This CDR3 contains 19 residues. CDR3 sequence reads: CASSLLGGMTGNSGNTIYF. As DNA, the CDR3 is TGTGCCAGCAGCCTATTAGGAGGAATGACAGGGAACTCTGGAAACACCATATATTTT.

This clonotype was seen at least ten times. J is TRBJ2-3 and V is TRBV5-1; the D is unclear. Germline CDR1 SGHRS, CDR2 YFSETQ. V was pared by 0 bases and J by 0 bases, with 8 bases between. The CDR3 consists of 15 residues. The CDR3 reads CASSLEAGSTDTQYF. In DNA, the CDR3 is TGCGCCAGCAGCTTGGAGGCTGGTAGCACAGATACGCAGTATTTT. Full variable domain (missing parts from reference TRBV5-1 and TRBJ2-3): KAGVTQTPRYLIKTRGQQVTLSCSPISGHRSVSWYQQTPGQGLQFLFEYFSETQRNKGNFPGRFSGRQFSNSRSEMNVSTLELGDSALYLCASSLEAGSTDTQYFGPGTRLTVL.

This clonotype was counted only a few times. This chain uses TRBV10-3 with TRBJ2-7, with a possible D match to TRBD2 (5 bases). The ends were cut back, 6 bases at V and 3 bases at J, with 15 bases in the middle. This CDR3 contains 14 residues. Germline V lookup: CDR1 ENHRY, CDR2 SYGVKD. The CDR3 here is CAISPAGGRYEQYF. Here the CDR3 DNA reads TGTGCCATCAGCCCCGCCGGAGGTCGCTACGAGCAGTACTTC.

At least ten counts were recorded for this clonotype. The chain is built from TRBV28 and TRBJ2-3; TRBD2 matches at 13 bases. CDR1 is MDHEN, CDR2 SYDVKM, per germline. The CDR3 covers 16 residues. V shed 2 bases, J shed 5 bases, and the junction held 4 bases outside the gene matches. In DNA, the CDR3 is TGTGCCAGCAGTTTACCGGGACTAGCGGGGATAGATACGCAGTATTTT. Amino acids: CASSLPGLAGIDTQYF.

J is TRBJ1-6 and V is TRBV6-2 or TRBV6-3, with 7 bases that match TRBD1. V was clipped by 6 bases and J by 7 bases; unmatched bases: 6. The germline V gene encodes CDR1 MNHEY and CDR2 SVGEGT. The CDR3 consists of 14 residues. This chain's CDR3 is CASSRQGGNSPLHF. CDR3 DNA sequence: TGTGCCAGCAGCAGACAGGGAGGCAATTCACCCCTCCACTTT.

The chain uses TRBV10-3 and TRBJ2-1, with 8 bases lining up with TRBD2. The CDR3 loop spans 17 amino acids. Unmatched junction bases numbered 10, after V lost 6 bases and J lost 0 bases. Germline V gene sequence: CDR1 ENHRY, CDR2 SYGVKD. The CDR3: CAIRGDPAGGSYNEQFF. The CDR3 DNA reads TGTGCCATCAGGGGGGACCCGGCGGGGGGCTCCTACAATGAGCAGTTCTTC.

At least ten counts were recorded for this clonotype. This sequence joins TRBV9 and TRBJ2-2; D is undetermined. The CDR3 has 12 amino acids. The V and J ends lost 6 bases and 4 bases respectively, with 7 bases between them. In germline, CDR1 is SGDLS, CDR2 YYNGEE. In DNA form, the CDR3 reads TGTGCCAGCACCATCGGCACCGGGGAGCTGTTTTTT. Residues: CASTIGTGELFF. The full variable domain, in which reference TRBV9 and TRBJ2-2 provide the parts outside the CDR3, is DSGVTQTPKHLITATGQRVTLRCSPRSGDLSVYWYQQSLDQGLQFLIQYYNGEERAKGNILERFSAQQFPDLHSELNLSSLELGDSALYFCASTIGTGELFFGEGSRLTVL.

This clonotype showed up just a few times. This chain uses TRBV7-9 with TRBJ1-3; 7 bases align to TRBD1. The CDR3 has 16 amino acids. Germline CDR1 SEHNR, CDR2 FQNEAQ (reference sequence). The ends lost 4 bases at V and 0 bases at J; junction bases unmatched: 6. The CDR3 protein is CASSWGQPLSGNTIYF. The CDR3 DNA is TGTGCCAGCAGCTGGGGACAGCCTCTCTCTGGAAACACCATATATTTT.

This clonotype was found a few times. The rearrangement uses TRBV10-3 and TRBJ1-6; D is undetermined. The CDR3 spans 15 residues. Germline CDR1 is ENHRY and CDR2 is SYGVKD. Trimming stripped 6 bases from V and 9 bases from J, with 18 bases between. CDR3 DNA: TGTGCCATCAGCCAAGGTGCGGAGGTTCGTTCACCCCTCCACTTT. Translating gives CAISQGAEVRSPLHF.

In this sample, this clonotype turned up a few times. The CDR3 is CASSVAGFGTDTQYF. CDR3 bases: TGTGCCAGCAGCGTCGCAGGGTTTGGCACAGATACGCAGTATTTT. The chain carries TRBV9 and TRBJ2-3, with TRBD1 as a possible D gene (5 bases). The germline V gene encodes CDR1 SGDLS and CDR2 YYNGEE. The V and J ends lost 2 bases and 1 base respectively, with 11 bases between them. CDR3 size: 15 residues.

At least ten counts were recorded for this clonotype. This chain joins TRBV28 and TRBJ2-7, with D possibly matching TRBD2 (6 bases). CDR1 and CDR2 (germline): MDHEN, SYDVKM. CDR3 length: 13 amino acids. The germline V and J ends were trimmed by 2 bases and 9 bases, with 14 bases remaining between them. CDR3 bases: TGTGCCAGCAGTTTAGGAGAGGCGGGGTGGCAGTACTTC. Amino acids: CASSLGEAGWQYF.

This clonotype was detected ten times or more. This sequence joins TRBV12-3 or TRBV12-4 and TRBJ2-7, with D perhaps TRBD1 or TRBD2 (5 bases each). Trimming took 4 bases from V and 1 from J, leaving 20 bases between them. The CDR3 covers 17 residues. CDR3 loop: CASSSLRDLEESYEQYF. For the CDR3, the DNA is TGTGCCAGCAGTTCCCTCCGGGACCTAGAGGAGTCCTACGAGCAGTACTTC.

The V gene is TRBV10-3, the J gene TRBJ2-1, with D maybe TRBD1 (6 bases). Per germline, CDR1 ENHRY and CDR2 SYGVKD. The CDR3 totals 16 residues. V lost 6 bases and J 1 base, leaving 16 bases between the germline ends. The CDR3 loop is CAISSSSDRSYNEQFF. DNA for the CDR3: TGTGCCATCAGCTCCTCGTCGGACAGATCCTACAATGAGCAGTTCTTC.

This clonotype has only a few counts. This chain connects TRBV20-1 to TRBJ1-6, with 7 bases lining up with TRBD1. This CDR3 is 13 amino acids long. With V trimmed by 5 bases and J by 8 bases, 6 bases remained unmatched. Looked up from germline, CDR1 is DFQATT and CDR2 is SNEGSKA (reference sequence). The CDR3 protein is CSAYGTVYSPLHF. The CDR3 DNA follows: TGCAGTGCTTATGGGACAGTTTATTCACCCCTCCACTTT.

V gene TRBV6-6 combines with J gene TRBJ2-7; the D is unclear. The CDR3 extends over 11 amino acids. V shed 8 bases and J shed 4 bases, with 9 bases lying between them. In germline, CDR1 is MNHNY, CDR2 SVGAGI (reference sequence). The CDR3 nucleotides read TGTGCCAGCCGGTCCTTATACGAGCAGTACTTC. Encoded protein: CASRSLYEQYF.

Ten or more counts support this clonotype. This sequence joins TRBV11-3 and TRBJ2-4, with TRBD1 matching 12 bases. The CDR3 length is 16 residues. The V segment lost 5 bases and the J segment 4 bases; nucleotides outside the gene matches: 6. Germline values: CDR1 SGHNT, CDR2 YENEEA. The CDR3 here is CASSRGTGGQKNIQYF. The CDR3 region has the DNA TGTGCCAGCAGCAGAGGGACAGGGGGCCAAAAAAACATTCAGTACTTC.

This clonotype has at least ten counts. This chain uses TRBV11-2 with TRBJ1-2; TRBD1 aligns across 10 bases. With V trimmed by 7 bases and J by 7 bases, 12 bases remained unmatched. The CDR3 runs to 15 residues. CDR1 is SGHAT and CDR2 is FQNNGV in the germline V gene. CDR3 loop: CASNRLRQGATGYTF. DNA for the CDR3: TGTGCCAGCAACCGTCTAAGACAGGGGGCGACTGGCTACACCTTC.

In this sample, this clonotype turned up many times. This chain links TRBV29-1 with TRBJ2-3; D is uncertain. The CDR3 is 11 amino acids. Germline lookup yields CDR1 SQVTM and CDR2 ANQGSEA. Trimming removed 2 bases at V and 6 bases at J, with 6 bases between. Here the CDR3 reads CSVELGDTQYF. The CDR3 coding sequence is TGCAGCGTTGAATTGGGGGATACGCAGTATTTT.

This clonotype was observed at least ten times. The chain combines TRBV4-3 with TRBJ1-1; no definite D call. V lost 0 bases to trimming and J lost 4 bases, with 6 bases between them. This CDR3 spans 13 amino acids. The germline V gene has CDR1 LGHNA and CDR2 YSLEER. The CDR3 bases are TGCGCCAGCAGCCAAGATAAATTCACTGAAGCTTTCTTT. Its protein is CASSQDKFTEAFF.

In this sample, this clonotype turned up a few times. This sequence joins TRBV4-2 and TRBJ1-6; tentatively, D is TRBD1 (5 bases). The CDR3 runs 14 residues. Germline V CDR1 and CDR2: LGHNA, YNFKEQ. The V gene lost 3 bases and the J gene lost 9 bases, with 12 bases spanning the gap. The CDR3 protein is CASSQGPGGSPLHF. The CDR3 DNA reads as TGTGCCAGCAGCCAGGGGCCCGGGGGTTCACCCCTCCACTTT.

The table lists this clonotype with many counts. The chain carries TRBV14 and TRBJ2-5; tentatively, D is TRBD2 (5 bases). Trimming left V 6 bases short and J 2 bases short, with 10 bases between. This CDR3 has 13 amino acids. Germline CDR1 and CDR2: SGHDN and FVKESK. The CDR3 sequence: CASSWRLQETQYF. In DNA form, the CDR3 reads TGTGCCAGCAGTTGGAGACTACAAGAGACCCAGTACTTC.